This TCR beta chain was captured in a study of T cells in localized non-small cell lung cancer (TCRdb year 2020). Study-level background: The study examined T cell repertoires in a few hundred patients with early-stage NSCLC and compared tumors with uninvolved tumor-adjacent lungs. The cohort consisted of 200 to 300 treatment-naive NSCLC patients whose localized lung tumors had been resected. A mean age of approximately 70 years was recorded for the NSCLC patients, of whom roughly 130 were male and 100 to 110 were female.

TCR beta CDR3 regions were sequenced from DNA using the immunoSEQ Assay. The original pipeline was this. T cell density was computed as TCR beta template counts normalized to usable DNA estimated by amplifying housekeeping genes. Richness was estimated using the preseqR package, with extrapolation to 400,000 templates for PBMC samples and to 120,000 templates for tissue samples. Clonality was defined by subtracting Pielou's evenness from one. Tissue-enriched TCRs were identified through differential abundance testing performed on productive amino-acid clonotypes, with a minimum total count of 5 and an alpha of 0.1. The Jaccard Index and the Morisita Overlap Index were used to measure how much the repertoires overlapped between compartments. TCR beta CDR3s were clustered by GLIPH together with public tetramer-defined viral CDR3s, and at least three viral sequences plus V-gene enrichment were required for viral motifs. The clones in this table, taken by TCRdb from immuneACCESS, are in-frame only. Not every clone is retained; where verified, under half of the shortfall comes from an unresolved V gene, and the cause of the rest is unknown. V and J calls plus clone size are reproduced from that table; the DNA served to infer D and trimming. The sample yields 65,000 to 80,000 clones; roughly 80% were counted once. The ten largest make up 1.3% of the sample.

The paper's findings and limits, for the study overall: Uninvolved tumor-adjacent lung showed the highest T cell clonality, higher than tumor, which suggests more focused antigenic responses in the uninvolved tumor-adjacent lung. Because multi-region sequencing of the tumors was not done, intratumor heterogeneity could not be ruled out. Since the design was exploratory, TCR variables were selected using unadjusted p-values with no false-discovery rate correction. Longer overall survival was associated with higher blood T cell density, whereas shorter survival was associated with higher adjacent-lung clonality. A median of around 60 of the top 100 tumor clones turned up in the paired uninvolved adjacent lung, and 25 to 35 of those clones also ranked among the top 100 of that same adjacent lung.

At diagnosis, tumor, uninvolved tumor-adjacent lung and peripheral blood were collected and then preserved as a mix of FFPE and fresh-frozen material. For TCR repertoire profiling, blood samples were analyzed as peripheral blood mononuclear cells. Turning to this clone: Its recognized antigen is unknown. The record has no base qualities; no much larger clone is one base away.

Based on the germline V gene, the CDR1 and CDR2 sequences are LGHNA and YSLEER. Taken from cysteine to phenylalanine, the CDR3 has 18 residues. Only the CDR3 part of the read is kept: 54 bases, read in frame from the first base. V loses 1 base, J loses 12 bases, and the germline ends lie 28 bases apart. The V and J genes are TRBV4-3 and TRBJ2-4; the D region may be TRBD1 or TRBD2, each matching 6 bases equally. The sequences come from peripheral blood, collected before any cancer treatment. The clonotype originates from a female donor over 55 with stage I lung adenocarcinoma. The CDR3 reads as follows: CASSQVKGEAGRSGRQYF. The DNA sequence is TGCGCCAGCAGCCAAGTCAAGGGGGAAGCGGGCCGTAGTGGCCGTCAGTACTTC.